Listed below are T cell receptor beta chains from one sample, sequenced in a study of CD8 T cells in ankylosing spondylitis. Via MiXCR, TCRdb re-called the 5' RACE reads, giving one row per CDR3 protein. This table has 350,000 to 400,000 distinct CDR3 sequences, roughly 20% appearing once. The sequencing sample was made of blood, either unsorted or a sorted T cell fraction (not recorded which). These receptors were collected from a male donor with ankylosing spondylitis or in good health (not recorded which). CDR3s include the opening cysteine and the closing phenylalanine or tryptophan. D genes are given only for firm matches. A clone size is listed for some rows: how often the clone was seen (once, few, many), or a class if it is expanded.

TRBD1,TRBV6-1,few,TRBJ2-7,CASSRDRGNEQYF,TGTGCCAGCAGCCGGGACAGGGGAAACGAGCAGTACTTC
.,TRBV12-3/TRBV12-4,many,TRBJ2-7,CASSFSGAYEQYF,TGTGCCAGCAGTTTCTCAGGGGCCTACGAGCAGTACTTC
.,TRBV6-1,.,TRBJ2-3,CASSEAGGSGPDTQYF,TGTGCCAGCAGTGAAGCGGGGGGAAGCGGCCCGGATACGCAGTATTTT
.,TRBV12-3/TRBV12-4,.,TRBJ2-7,CASTPTLQSSYEQYF,TGTGCCAGCACCCCGACTCTTCAGAGCTCCTACGAGCAGTACTTC
.,TRBV25-1,few,TRBJ1-2,CASSVSRGSGYTF,TGTGCCAGCAGTGTCTCCCGGGGATCTGGCTACACCTTC
.,TRBV12-3/TRBV12-4,.,TRBJ2-1,CASTSTGGYNEQFF,TGTGCCAGCACCTCCACCGGCGGGTACAATGAGCAGTTCTTC
TRBD1,TRBV12-3/TRBV12-4,few,TRBJ2-7,CASSLRGLHSYEQYF,TGTGCCAGCAGCCTCAGGGGGTTACACTCCTACGAGCAGTACTTC
.,TRBV4-1,few,TRBJ2-5,CASSQGTEGQETQYF,TGCGCCAGCAGCCAAGGGACCGAGGGACAAGAGACCCAGTACTTC
.,TRBV24-1,few,TRBJ2-2,CATSAREGTLGPGELFF,TGTGCCACCAGTGCCCGAGAAGGGACGCTGGGGCCCGGGGAGCTGTTTTTT
TRBD2,TRBV13,few,TRBJ2-1,CASSSGTSGDEQFF,TGTGCCAGCAGCTCAGGGACTAGCGGGGATGAGCAGTTCTTC
.,TRBV28,.,TRBJ2-6,CASSPADGSRDSGANVLTF,TGTGCCAGCAGTCCAGCGGACGGCTCAAGAGACTCTGGGGCCAACGTCCTGACTTTC
.,TRBV3-1,.,TRBJ2-7,CASSQAPYYEQYF,TGTGCCAGCAGCCAAGCTCCCTACTACGAGCAGTACTTC
TRBD2,TRBV12-3/TRBV12-4,many,TRBJ2-7,CASSPGLAGTYEQYF,TGTGCCAGCAGCCCGGGACTAGCGGGGACCTACGAGCAGTACTTC
TRBD2,TRBV20-1,.,TRBJ2-3,CSAPPSGGPDTQYF,TGCAGTGCACCGCCTAGCGGGGGGCCGGATACGCAGTATTTT
.,TRBV29-1,.,TRBJ2-7,CSVEWDNTYEQYF,TGCAGCGTTGAGTGGGACAACACCTACGAGCAGTACTTC
.,TRBV6-1,few,TRBJ1-1,CASNDGGFTEAFF,TGTGCCAGCAACGACGGGGGGTTTACTGAAGCTTTCTTT
TRBD2,TRBV5-1,.,TRBJ2-5,CASSLSGGGETQYF,TGCGCCAGCAGCTTGAGCGGCGGGGGAGAGACCCAGTACTTC
.,TRBV12-3/TRBV12-4,.,TRBJ2-1,CASTTGGPAGEQFF,TGTGCCAGCACCACCGGCGGGCCGGCGGGTGAGCAGTTCTTC
.,TRBV21-1,few,TRBJ2-1,CASSSGREGNEQFF,TGTGCCAGCAGCAGCGGCAGGGAGGGCAATGAGCAGTTCTTC
.,TRBV6-5,.,TRBJ1-1,CASSYGQDTEAFF,TGTGCCAGCAGTTACGGGCAGGACACTGAAGCTTTCTTT
TRBD2,TRBV11-1,.,TRBJ2-1,CASSLKHLGLADYNEQFF,TGTGCCAGCAGCTTGAAACACCTCGGGCTAGCGGACTACAATGAGCAGTTCTTC
.,TRBV12-3/TRBV12-4,.,TRBJ2-1,CASSSVLNEQFF,TGTGCCAGCAGCAGCGTTCTCAATGAGCAGTTCTTC
.,TRBV4-1,few,TRBJ2-4,CASSLGELAKNIQYF,TGCGCCAGCAGCTTAGGGGAACTAGCCAAAAACATTCAGTACTTC
TRBD1,TRBV5-1,.,TRBJ1-2,CASSPGTGVQYGYTF,TGCGCCAGCAGCCCAGGGACAGGGGTTCAATATGGCTACACCTTC
TRBD2,TRBV5-1,few,TRBJ2-3,CASSETSGGTQYF,TGCGCCAGCAGCGAGACTAGCGGGGGTACGCAGTATTTT
.,TRBV20-1,few,TRBJ2-1,CSLGGDSRSSYNEQFF,TGCAGCCTCGGAGGGGACAGCCGAAGCTCCTACAATGAGCAGTTCTTC
TRBD2,TRBV7-9,few,TRBJ2-3,CASSTIPGLGIDTQYF,TGTGCCAGCAGCACTATACCCGGACTAGGGATAGATACGCAGTATTTT
TRBD2,TRBV20-1,few,TRBJ2-5,CSLEASGATYQETQYF,TGCAGCCTGGAGGCTAGCGGGGCGACCTACCAAGAGACCCAGTACTTC
.,TRBV25-1,many,TRBJ1-4,CASSEYLKVTDEKLFF,TGTGCCAGCAGTGAATATCTCAAGGTGACGGATGAAAAACTGTTTTTT
.,TRBV20-1,few,TRBJ2-2,CSARDLWNRTGELFF,TGCAGTGCTAGAGATTTGTGGAATCGCACCGGGGAGCTGTTTTTT
TRBD1,TRBV27,few,TRBJ2-7,CATWDSSYEQYF,TGTGCCACCTGGGACAGCTCCTACGAGCAGTACTTC
.,TRBV4-1,.,TRBJ1-1,CASSQVQGGGTEAFF,TGCGCCAGCAGCCAAGTCCAGGGAGGGGGTACTGAAGCTTTCTTT